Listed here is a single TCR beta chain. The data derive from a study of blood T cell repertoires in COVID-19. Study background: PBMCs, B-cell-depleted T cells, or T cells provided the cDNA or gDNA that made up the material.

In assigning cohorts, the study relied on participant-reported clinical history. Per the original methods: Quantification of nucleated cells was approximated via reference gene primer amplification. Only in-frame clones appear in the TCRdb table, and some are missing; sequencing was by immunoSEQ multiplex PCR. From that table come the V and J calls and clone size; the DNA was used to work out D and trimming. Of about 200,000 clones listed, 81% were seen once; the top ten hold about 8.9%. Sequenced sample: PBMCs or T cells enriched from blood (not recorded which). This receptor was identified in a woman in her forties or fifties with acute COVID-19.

The CDR3 DNA reads TGCAGCGTTGACTCGGAGAGCTCCTACAATGAGCAGTTCTTC. Residues: CSVDSESSYNEQFF. The gene calls are TRBV29-1 and TRBJ2-1, with D hard to call. Trimming pared 3 bases from V and 0 bases from J, leaving 9 bases between. Germline V gene data show CDR1 as SQVTM and CDR2 as ANQGSEA. This CDR3 spans 14 amino acids.